Listed below are T cell receptor beta chains from one sample, sequenced in a study of blood T cell repertoires in COVID-19. The method was immunoSEQ multiplex PCR; TCRdb's version includes in-frame clones alone and lacks a portion of them. This table holds 400,000 or so clones, less than 95% found once. The sample was PBMCs or T cells enriched from blood (not recorded which). The receptors originated from a man aged 18 to 35 who had recovered from COVID-19. Each CDR3 is given with its conserved first and last residue. D genes are given only for firm matches. Some rows mark clone size as missing; the rest say once, few, many or name a class of expanded clone.

abundance | j_gene | d_gene | v_gene | CDR3aa | CDR3nt
NA | TRBJ2-7 | NA | TRBV29-1 | CSVGDFYEQYF | TGCAGCGTGGGGGACTTCTACGAGCAGTACTTC
NA | TRBJ1-6 | TRBD1 | TRBV3-1/TRBV3-2 | CASSQGGRTGPLAASPLHF | TGTGCCAGCAGCCAAGGGGGGAGGACAGGGCCCCTGGCGGCTTCACCCCTCCACTTT
NA | TRBJ1-4 | NA | TRBV6-5 | CASSYGGPNEKLFF | TGTGCCAGCAGTTACGGCGGGCCGAATGAAAAACTGTTTTTT
NA | TRBJ2-3 | NA | TRBV10-3 | CAIRRDFLSTDTQYF | TGTGCCATCAGGCGGGACTTTTTAAGCACAGATACGCAGTATTTT
once | TRBJ1-3 | NA | TRBV2 | CARGRSGNTIYF | TGTGCCAGGGGGCGTTCTGGAAACACCATATATTTT
NA | TRBJ1-1 | TRBD1 | TRBV18 | CASSPQGDSAFF | TGTGCCAGCTCACCTCAGGGGGATAGTGCTTTCTTT
NA | TRBJ1-2 | TRBD1 | TRBV27 | CASSPLDRDGYTF | TGTGCCAGCAGTCCCTTGGACAGGGATGGCTACACCTTC
NA | TRBJ1-2 | NA | TRBV5-1 | CASSLWGDGYTF | TGCGCCAGCAGCTTGTGGGGAGATGGCTACACCTTC
NA | TRBJ2-1 | NA | TRBV11-3 | CASSLDGRDSYNEQFF | TGTGCCAGCAGCTTAGACGGGCGGGATTCCTACAATGAGCAGTTCTTC
NA | TRBJ1-2 | TRBD1 | TRBV28 | CASTRSGGQGTYGYTF | TGTGCCAGCACCCGGAGTGGGGGACAGGGGACCTATGGCTACACCTTC
NA | TRBJ2-2 | TRBD1 | TRBV11-1 | CASSPTGGSNGELFF | TGTGCCAGCAGCCCAACAGGGGGTAGTAACGGGGAGCTGTTTTTT
NA | TRBJ1-1 | NA | TRBV28 | CASSRGDRNTEAFF | TGTGCCAGCTCCAGGGGAGATAGGAACACTGAAGCTTTCTTT
NA | TRBJ1-1 | NA | TRBV11-2 | CASSFIRDTEAFF | TGTGCCAGCAGCTTCATCCGGGACACTGAAGCTTTCTTT
NA | TRBJ1-6 | NA | TRBV4-1 | CASSPGRANSPLHF | TGCGCCAGCAGCCCCGGGCGGGCTAATTCACCCCTCCACTTT
NA | TRBJ1-5 | TRBD1 | TRBV27 | CASSPYRQGNQPQHF | TGTGCCAGCAGTCCCTATCGACAGGGTAATCAGCCCCAGCATTTT
NA | TRBJ2-7 | TRBD1 | TRBV27 | CASSLSGTASYEQYF | TGTGCCAGCAGTTTATCTGGGACAGCCTCCTACGAGCAGTACTTC
NA | TRBJ1-3 | TRBD1 | TRBV6-5 | CASSYSGTGVDTIYF | TGTGCCAGCAGTTACTCCGGGACAGGGGTAGACACCATATATTTT
NA | TRBJ1-5 | TRBD1 | TRBV15 | CATSRGVSDREGLQPQHF | TGTGCCACCAGCAGAGGGGTCTCGGACAGGGAAGGATTGCAGCCCCAGCATTTT
NA | TRBJ1-2 | NA | TRBV6-5 | CASSPRQGRTIGYTF | TGTGCCAGCAGTCCCCGCCAGGGTCGTACTATAGGCTACACCTTC
NA | TRBJ2-5 | TRBD2 | TRBV9 | CASSLRTSRETQYF | TGTGCCAGCAGCCTCAGGACTAGCAGAGAGACCCAGTACTTC
NA | TRBJ2-5 | NA | TRBV2 | CASTRTQETQYF | TGTGCCAGCACCCGGACTCAAGAGACCCAGTACTTC
NA | TRBJ2-3 | TRBD2 | TRBV18 | CASSLGTSGEPSTDTQYF | TGTGCCAGCTCCCTGGGGACTAGCGGGGAACCAAGCACAGATACGCAGTATTTT
NA | TRBJ1-1 | NA | TRBV20-1 | CSAAPGDRAFF | TGCAGTGCTGCCCCAGGGGATCGAGCTTTCTTT
once | TRBJ2-7 | TRBD1 | TRBV5-1 | CASSLTGVREQYF | TGCGCCAGCAGCTTGACAGGGGTCCGCGAGCAGTACTTC
NA | TRBJ1-1 | NA | TRBV2 | CASRFTVNTEAFF | TGTGCCAGCAGGTTTACAGTGAACACTGAAGCTTTCTTT
NA | TRBJ1-3 | TRBD1 | TRBV9 | CASSSPGTDRSGNTIYF | TGTGCCAGCAGCTCCCCCGGGACAGACCGCTCTGGAAACACCATATATTTT
NA | TRBJ1-2 | TRBD1 | TRBV14 | CASSQEDRANYGYTF | TGTGCCAGCAGCCAAGAGGACAGGGCTAACTATGGCTACACCTTC
NA | TRBJ2-2 | NA | TRBV6-5 | CASTRGGELFF | TGTGCCAGCACGCGAGGGGGGGAGCTGTTTTTT
NA | TRBJ2-7 | TRBD2 | TRBV2 | CASRDLAERTYEQYF | TGTGCCAGCAGGGATCTAGCGGAGCGTACTTACGAGCAGTACTTC
few | TRBJ2-3 | NA | TRBV2 | CASSPDSGTSTDTQYF | TGTGCCAGCAGTCCGGACAGCGGAACCTCCACAGATACGCAGTATTTT
NA | TRBJ1-6 | NA | TRBV3-1/TRBV3-2 | CASSQGRGGSPLHF | TGTGCCAGCAGCCAAGGGAGGGGAGGGTCACCCCTCCACTTT
NA | TRBJ1-1 | TRBD1 | TRBV29-1 | CSVDGQGADTEAFF | TGCAGCGTCGACGGGCAGGGGGCGGACACTGAAGCTTTCTTT
NA | TRBJ2-1 | TRBD2 | TRBV19 | CASSMREGRNEQFF | TGTGCCAGTAGTATGCGGGAGGGGAGAAATGAGCAGTTCTTC
NA | TRBJ2-7 | NA | TRBV6-5 | CASTELGSSYEQYF | TGTGCCAGCACAGAGCTCGGGAGCTCCTACGAGCAGTACTTC
once | TRBJ1-5 | TRBD1 | TRBV19 | CASRAERTGIKGYQPQHF | TGTGCCAGCCGCGCGGAGCGGACAGGGATCAAGGGGTATCAGCCCCAGCATTTT
NA | TRBJ1-2 | TRBD1 | TRBV9 | CASSPRDREFGDGYTF | TGTGCCAGCAGCCCTCGGGACAGGGAGTTTGGAGATGGCTACACCTTC
NA | TRBJ1-5 | NA | TRBV3-1/TRBV3-2 | CASSQRGTEPQHF | TGTGCCAGCAGCCAGAGGGGGACCGAGCCCCAGCATTTT
NA | TRBJ1-5 | TRBD1 | TRBV19 | CASSIPFDRVNQPQHF | TGTGCCAGTAGTATCCCCTTCGACAGGGTCAATCAGCCCCAGCATTTT
NA | TRBJ1-1 | NA | TRBV18 | CASSPSSGLDTEAFF | TGTGCCAGCTCCCCGTCGTCAGGGTTGGACACTGAAGCTTTCTTT
NA | TRBJ2-3 | NA | TRBV19 | CASSIIGDDTQYF | TGTGCCAGTAGTATAATTGGAGACGATACGCAGTATTTT
NA | TRBJ1-5 | NA | TRBV3-1/TRBV3-2 | CASSRGSHYQPQHF | TGTGCCAGCAGCCGCGGGAGCCACTATCAGCCCCAGCATTTT
NA | TRBJ1-1 | NA | TRBV7-3 | CASSPGEGSRAFF | TGTGCCAGCAGCCCGGGGGAGGGGTCTCGAGCTTTCTTT
NA | TRBJ1-1 | NA | TRBV29-1 | CSEKGVNTEAFF | TGCAGCGAGAAAGGGGTGAACACTGAAGCTTTCTTT
NA | TRBJ1-2 | TRBD1 | TRBV11-2 | CASSLSQGVSGGYTF | TGTGCCAGCAGCTTAAGCCAGGGGGTATCGGGAGGCTACACCTTC
once | TRBJ1-2 | TRBD1 | TRBV6-5 | CASSYGQGEDYGYTF | TGTGCCAGCAGTTACGGACAGGGGGAGGACTATGGCTACACCTTC
NA | TRBJ1-3 | TRBD1 | TRBV7-9 | CASSLSTGGNTIYF | TGTGCCAGCAGCTTATCGACAGGGGGAAACACCATATATTTT